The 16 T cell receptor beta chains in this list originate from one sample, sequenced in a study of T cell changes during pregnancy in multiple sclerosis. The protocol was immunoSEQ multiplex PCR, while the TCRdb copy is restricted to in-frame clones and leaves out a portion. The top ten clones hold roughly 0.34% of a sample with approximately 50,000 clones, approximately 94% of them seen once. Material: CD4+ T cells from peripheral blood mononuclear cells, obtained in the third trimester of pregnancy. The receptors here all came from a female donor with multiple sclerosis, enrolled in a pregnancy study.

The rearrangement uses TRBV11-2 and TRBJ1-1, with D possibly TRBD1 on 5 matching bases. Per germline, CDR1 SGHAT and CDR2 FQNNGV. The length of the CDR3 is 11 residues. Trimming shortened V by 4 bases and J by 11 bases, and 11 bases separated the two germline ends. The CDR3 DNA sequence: TGTGCCAGCAGCTCGAGGGAGGGGGCTTTCTTT. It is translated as CASSSREGAFF.

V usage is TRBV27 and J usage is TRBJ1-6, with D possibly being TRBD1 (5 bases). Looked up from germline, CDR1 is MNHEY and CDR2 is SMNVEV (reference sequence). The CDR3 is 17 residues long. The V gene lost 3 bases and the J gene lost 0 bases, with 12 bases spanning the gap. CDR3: CASSFWGRSSYNSPLHF. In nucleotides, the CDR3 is TGTGCCAGCAGTTTCTGGGGCAGGAGCTCCTATAATTCACCCCTCCACTTT.

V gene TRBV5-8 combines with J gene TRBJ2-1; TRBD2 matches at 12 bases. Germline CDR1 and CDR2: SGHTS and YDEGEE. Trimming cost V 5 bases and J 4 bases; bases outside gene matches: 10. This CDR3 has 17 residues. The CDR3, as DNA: TGTGCCAGCAGTTCCGCCCTTCTAGCGGGAGGGTACAATGAGCAGTTCTTC. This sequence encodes CASSSALLAGGYNEQFF. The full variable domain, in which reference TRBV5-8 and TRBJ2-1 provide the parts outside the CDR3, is EAGVTQSPTHLIKTRGQQATLRCSPISGHTSVYWYQQALGLGLQFLLWYDEGEERNRGNFPPRFSGRQFPNYSSELNVNALELEDSALYLCASSSALLAGGYNEQFFGPGTRLTVL.

The CDR3 here is CASSQGGLAVSYEQYF. CDR3 DNA sequence: TGTGCCAGCAGCCAAGGGGGACTAGCGGTAAGCTACGAGCAGTACTTC. This chain uses TRBV4-2 with TRBJ2-7, with 11 nucleotides matching TRBD2. This CDR3 has 16 amino acids. The trim removed 1 base at V and 3 bases at J, leaving 5 bases unmatched. The germline CDR1 and CDR2 sequences are LGHNA and YNFKEQ.

CDR3 bases: TGTGCCATCACCGGCGGAGGGGGCACAGATACGCAGTATTTT. This codes for CAITGGGGTDTQYF. The chain recombines TRBV10-3 with TRBJ2-3, with D possibly matching TRBD2 (6 bases). Germline V gene lookup returns CDR1 ENHRY and CDR2 SYGVKD. CDR3 length: 14 amino acids. V dropped 7 bases and J dropped 1 base, with 12 bases sitting between them.

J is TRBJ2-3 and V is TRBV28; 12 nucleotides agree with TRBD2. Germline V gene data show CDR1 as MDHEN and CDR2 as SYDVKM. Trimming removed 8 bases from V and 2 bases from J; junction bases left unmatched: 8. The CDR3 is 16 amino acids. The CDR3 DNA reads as TGTGCCAGCCGCCACGGACTAGCGGGGTCCACAGATACGCAGTATTTT. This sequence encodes CASRHGLAGSTDTQYF.

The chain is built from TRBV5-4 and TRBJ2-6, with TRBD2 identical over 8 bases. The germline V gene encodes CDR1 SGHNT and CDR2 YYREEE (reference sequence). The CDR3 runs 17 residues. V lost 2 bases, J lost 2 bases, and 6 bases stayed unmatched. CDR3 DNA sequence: TGTGCCAGCAGCTTTTTCGGGGGGGCGCCTGGGGCCAACGTCCTGACTTTC. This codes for CASSFFGGAPGANVLTF.

CDR3 protein: CASSFPAGEFFRYTF. CDR3 bases: TGTGCCAGCAGTTTTCCGGCAGGGGAGTTTTTTCGCTACACCTTC. The chain uses TRBV28 and TRBJ1-2; weak D call: TRBD1 (6 bases). V was clipped by 3 bases and J by 9 bases, with 20 bases between them. Germline CDR1 and CDR2: MDHEN and SYDVKM. This CDR3 is 15 amino acids long.

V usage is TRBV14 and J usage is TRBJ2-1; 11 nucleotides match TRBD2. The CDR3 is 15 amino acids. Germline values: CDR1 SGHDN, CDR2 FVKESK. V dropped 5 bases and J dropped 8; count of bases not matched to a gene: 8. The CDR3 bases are TGTGCCAGCAGCACTACTAGCGGGAGACGCTATGAGCAGTTCTTC. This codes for CASSTTSGRRYEQFF.

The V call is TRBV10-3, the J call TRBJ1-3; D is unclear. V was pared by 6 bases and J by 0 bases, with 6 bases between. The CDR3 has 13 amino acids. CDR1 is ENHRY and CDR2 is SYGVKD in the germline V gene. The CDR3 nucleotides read TGTGCCATCAGGCTCAGCTCTGGAAACACCATATATTTT. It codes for CAIRLSSGNTIYF.

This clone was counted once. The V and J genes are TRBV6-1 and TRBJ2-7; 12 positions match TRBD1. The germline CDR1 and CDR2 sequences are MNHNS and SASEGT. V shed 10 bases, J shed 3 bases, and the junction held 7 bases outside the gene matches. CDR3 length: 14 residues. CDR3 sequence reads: CATIGTGGIYEQYF. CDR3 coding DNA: TGTGCCACAATAGGGACAGGGGGCATCTACGAGCAGTACTTC.

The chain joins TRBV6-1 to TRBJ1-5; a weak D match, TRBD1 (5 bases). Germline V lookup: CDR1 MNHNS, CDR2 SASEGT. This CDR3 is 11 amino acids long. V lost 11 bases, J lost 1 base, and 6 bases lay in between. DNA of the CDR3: TGTGCCTACAGGAGCAATCAGCCCCAGCATTTT. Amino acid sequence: CAYRSNQPQHF.

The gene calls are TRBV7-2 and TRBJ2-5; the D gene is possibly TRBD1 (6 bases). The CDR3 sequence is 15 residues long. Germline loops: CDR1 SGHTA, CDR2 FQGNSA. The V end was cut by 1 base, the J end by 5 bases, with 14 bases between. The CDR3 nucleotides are TGTGCCAGCAGCTTAGTGCAGGGGACCGGGGAGACCCAGTACTTC. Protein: CASSLVQGTGETQYF. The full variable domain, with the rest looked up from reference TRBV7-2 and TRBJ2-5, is GAGVSQSPSNKVTEKGKDVELRCDPISGHTALYWYRQSLGQGLEFLIYFQGNSAPDKSGLPSDRFSAERTGGSVSTLTIQRTQQEDSAVYLCASSLVQGTGETQYFGPGTRLLVL.

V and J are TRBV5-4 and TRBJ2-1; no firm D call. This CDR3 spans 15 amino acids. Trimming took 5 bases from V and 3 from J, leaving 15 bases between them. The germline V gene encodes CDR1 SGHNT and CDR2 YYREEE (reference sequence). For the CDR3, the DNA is TGTGCCAGCAGTTTCGGAGAACGGGTCTACAATGAGCAGTTCTTC. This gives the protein CASSFGERVYNEQFF. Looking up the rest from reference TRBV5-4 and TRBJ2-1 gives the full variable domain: ETGVTQSPTHLIKTRGQQVTLRCSSQSGHNTVSWYQQALGQGPQFIFQYYREEENGRGNFPPRFSGLQFPNYSSELNVNALELDDSALYLCASSFGERVYNEQFFGPGTRLTVL.

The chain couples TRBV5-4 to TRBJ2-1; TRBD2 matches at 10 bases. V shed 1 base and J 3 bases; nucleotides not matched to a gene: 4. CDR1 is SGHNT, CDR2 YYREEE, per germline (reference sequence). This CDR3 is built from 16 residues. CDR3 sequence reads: CASSLPSGGLYNEQFF. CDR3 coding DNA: TGTGCCAGCAGCTTGCCTAGCGGGGGACTCTACAATGAGCAGTTCTTC.

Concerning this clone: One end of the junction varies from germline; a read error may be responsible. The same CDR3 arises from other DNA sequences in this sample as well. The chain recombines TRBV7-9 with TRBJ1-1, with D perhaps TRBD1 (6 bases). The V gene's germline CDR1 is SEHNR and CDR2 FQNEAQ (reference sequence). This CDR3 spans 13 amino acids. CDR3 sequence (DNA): TGCGCCAGCAGCTTAGGGGGGGACACTGAAGCTTTCTTT. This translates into CASSLGGDTEAFF.